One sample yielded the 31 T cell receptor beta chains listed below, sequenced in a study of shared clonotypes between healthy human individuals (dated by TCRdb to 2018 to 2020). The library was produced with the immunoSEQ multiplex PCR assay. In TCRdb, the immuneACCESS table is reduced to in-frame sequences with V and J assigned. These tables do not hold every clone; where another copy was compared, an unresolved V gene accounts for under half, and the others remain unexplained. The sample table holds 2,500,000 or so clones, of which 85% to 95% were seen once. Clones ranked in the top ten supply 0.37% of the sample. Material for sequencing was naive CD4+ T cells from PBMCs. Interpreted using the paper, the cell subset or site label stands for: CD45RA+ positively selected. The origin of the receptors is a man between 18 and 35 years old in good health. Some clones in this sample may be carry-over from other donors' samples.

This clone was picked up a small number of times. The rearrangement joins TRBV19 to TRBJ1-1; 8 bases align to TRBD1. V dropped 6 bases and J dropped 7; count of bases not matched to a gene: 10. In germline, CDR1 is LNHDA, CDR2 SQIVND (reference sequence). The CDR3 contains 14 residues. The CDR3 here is CASSIRTGRLEAFF. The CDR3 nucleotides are TGTGCCAGTAGCATCAGGACAGGGCGGCTTGAAGCTTTCTTT. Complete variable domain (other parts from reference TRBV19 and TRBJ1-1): DGGITQSPKYLFRKEGQNVTLSCEQNLNHDAMYWYRQDPGQGLRLIYYSQIVNDFQKGDIAEGYSVSREKKESFPLTVTSAQKNPTAFYLCASSIRTGRLEAFFGQGTRLTVV.

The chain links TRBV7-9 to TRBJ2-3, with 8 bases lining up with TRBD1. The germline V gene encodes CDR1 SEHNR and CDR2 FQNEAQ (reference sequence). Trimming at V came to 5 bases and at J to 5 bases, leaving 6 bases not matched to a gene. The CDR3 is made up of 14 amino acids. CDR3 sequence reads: CASSPGGGLDTQYF. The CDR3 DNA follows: TGTGCCAGCAGCCCAGGGGGCGGGTTAGATACGCAGTATTTT.

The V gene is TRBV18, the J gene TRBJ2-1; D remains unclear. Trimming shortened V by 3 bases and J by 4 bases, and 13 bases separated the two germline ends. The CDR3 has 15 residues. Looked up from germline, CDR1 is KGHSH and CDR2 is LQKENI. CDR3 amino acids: CASSPNPQRYNEQFF. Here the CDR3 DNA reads TGTGCCAGCTCACCTAATCCCCAGAGATACAATGAGCAGTTCTTC.

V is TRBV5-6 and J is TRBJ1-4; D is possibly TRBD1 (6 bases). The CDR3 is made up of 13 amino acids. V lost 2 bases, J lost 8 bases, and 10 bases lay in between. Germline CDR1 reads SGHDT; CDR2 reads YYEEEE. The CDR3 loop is CASSFQGREKLFF. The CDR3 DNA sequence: TGTGCCAGCAGCTTTCAGGGGAGGGAAAAACTGTTTTTT.

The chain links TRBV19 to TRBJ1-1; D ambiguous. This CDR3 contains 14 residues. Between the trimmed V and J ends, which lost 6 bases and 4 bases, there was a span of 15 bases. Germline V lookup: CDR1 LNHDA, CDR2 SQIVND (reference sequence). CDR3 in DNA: TGTGCCAGTAGCCGAGACTTAATTACCACTGAAGCTTTCTTT. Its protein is CASSRDLITTEAFF.

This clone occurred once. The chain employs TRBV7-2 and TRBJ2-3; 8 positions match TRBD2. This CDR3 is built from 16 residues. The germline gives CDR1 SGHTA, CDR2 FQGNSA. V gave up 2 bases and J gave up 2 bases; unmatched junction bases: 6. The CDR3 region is CASSLFRRGVTDTQYF. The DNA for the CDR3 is TGTGCCAGCAGCTTATTTCGGCGGGGGGTCACAGATACGCAGTATTTT.

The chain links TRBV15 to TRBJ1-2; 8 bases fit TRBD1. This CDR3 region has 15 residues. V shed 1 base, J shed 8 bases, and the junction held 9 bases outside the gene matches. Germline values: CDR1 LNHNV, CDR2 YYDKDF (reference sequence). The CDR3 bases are TGTGCCACCAGCAGAGTTCGGGGCAGGGGGCTCGGCTACACCTTC. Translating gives CATSRVRGRGLGYTF.

The CDR3 coding sequence is TGCGCCAGCAGCCAAATCTCCCTACCAGATAGGCAGTACTTC. This codes for CASSQISLPDRQYF. This chain links TRBV5-1 with TRBJ2-7; D is uncertain. V was trimmed by 4 bases and J by 9 bases, leaving 20 bases between them. The CDR3 runs to 14 residues. Germline CDR1 reads SGHRS; CDR2 reads YFSETQ.

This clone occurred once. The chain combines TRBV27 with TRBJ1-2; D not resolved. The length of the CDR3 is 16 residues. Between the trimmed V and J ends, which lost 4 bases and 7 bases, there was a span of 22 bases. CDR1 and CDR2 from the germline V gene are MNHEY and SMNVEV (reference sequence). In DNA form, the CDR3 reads TGTGCCAGCAGTTCCACATTGCGGCCAGCTATCGGTGGCTACACCTTC. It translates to CASSSTLRPAIGGYTF.

In DNA, the CDR3 is TGTGCCAGCAGCCTGCCAAGGGGGGGACTTGGCTACACCTTC. Translated, it gives CASSLPRGGLGYTF. The chain uses TRBV5-4 and TRBJ1-2; the D gene is possibly TRBD1 (6 bases). Germline lookup yields CDR1 SGHNT and CDR2 YYREEE (reference sequence). Trimming cost V 4 bases and J 7 bases, with 17 bases left between them. The CDR3 has 14 amino acids.

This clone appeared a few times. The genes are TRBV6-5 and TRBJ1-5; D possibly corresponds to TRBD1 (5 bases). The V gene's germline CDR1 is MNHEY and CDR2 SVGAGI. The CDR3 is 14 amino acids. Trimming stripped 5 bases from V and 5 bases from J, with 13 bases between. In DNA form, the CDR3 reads TGTGCCAGCAGTCGGGACCGACTAGATCAGCCCCAGCATTTT. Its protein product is CASSRDRLDQPQHF.

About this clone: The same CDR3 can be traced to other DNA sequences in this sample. The CDR3 is CASSSGTSDNEQFF. CDR3 DNA sequence: TGCGCCAGCAGCTCAGGGACTAGCGACAATGAGCAGTTCTTC. The chain carries TRBV5-1 and TRBJ2-1, with 10 bases fitting TRBD2. Per the germline V gene, CDR1 is SGHRS and CDR2 is YFSETQ. The CDR3 covers 14 residues. V gave up 3 bases and J gave up 5 bases; unmatched junction bases: 2.

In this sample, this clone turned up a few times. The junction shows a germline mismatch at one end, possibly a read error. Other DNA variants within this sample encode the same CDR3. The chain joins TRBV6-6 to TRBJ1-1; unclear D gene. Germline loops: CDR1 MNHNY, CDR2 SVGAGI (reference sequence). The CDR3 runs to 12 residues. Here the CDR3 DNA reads TGTGCCAGCAGCTACTCGAACACTGAAGCTTTCTTT. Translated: CASSYSNTEAFF.

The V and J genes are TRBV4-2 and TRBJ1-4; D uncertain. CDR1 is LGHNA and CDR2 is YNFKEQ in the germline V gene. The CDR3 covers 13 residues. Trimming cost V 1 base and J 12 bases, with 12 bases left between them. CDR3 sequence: CASSQGARTELFF. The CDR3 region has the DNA TGTGCCAGCAGCCAAGGGGCCCGGACGGAACTGTTTTTT.

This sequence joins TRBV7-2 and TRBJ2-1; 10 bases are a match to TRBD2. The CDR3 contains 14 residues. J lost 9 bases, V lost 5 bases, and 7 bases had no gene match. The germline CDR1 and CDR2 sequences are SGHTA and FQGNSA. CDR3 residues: CASSHQREGSEQFF. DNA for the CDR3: TGTGCCAGCAGCCACCAGCGGGAGGGAAGTGAGCAGTTCTTC.

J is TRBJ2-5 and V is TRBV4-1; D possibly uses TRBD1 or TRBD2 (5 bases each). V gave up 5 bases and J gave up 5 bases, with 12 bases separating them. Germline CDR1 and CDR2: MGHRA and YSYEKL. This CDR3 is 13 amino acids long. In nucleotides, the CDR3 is TGCGCCAGCAGCGACACAGGAGGTGAGACCCAGTACTTC. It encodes CASSDTGGETQYF.

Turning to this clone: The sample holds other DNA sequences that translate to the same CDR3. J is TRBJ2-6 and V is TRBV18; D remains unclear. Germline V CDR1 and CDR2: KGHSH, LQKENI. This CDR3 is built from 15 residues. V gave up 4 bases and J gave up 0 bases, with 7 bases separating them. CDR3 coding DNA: TGTGCCAGCTCACGAAGAGACTCTGGGGCCAACGTCCTGACTTTC. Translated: CASSRRDSGANVLTF. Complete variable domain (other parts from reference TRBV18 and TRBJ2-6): NAGVMQNPRHLVRRRGQEARLRCSPMKGHSHVYWYRQLPEEGLKFMVYLQKENIIDESGMPKERFSAEFPKEGPSILRIQQVVRGDSAAYFCASSRRDSGANVLTFGAGSRLTVL.

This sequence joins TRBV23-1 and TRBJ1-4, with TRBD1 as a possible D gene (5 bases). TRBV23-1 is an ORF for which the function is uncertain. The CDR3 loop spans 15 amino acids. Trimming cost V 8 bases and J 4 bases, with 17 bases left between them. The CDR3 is CASRLRGRVNEKLFF. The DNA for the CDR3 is TGCGCCAGCCGACTGCGGGGCCGAGTTAATGAAAAACTGTTTTTT.

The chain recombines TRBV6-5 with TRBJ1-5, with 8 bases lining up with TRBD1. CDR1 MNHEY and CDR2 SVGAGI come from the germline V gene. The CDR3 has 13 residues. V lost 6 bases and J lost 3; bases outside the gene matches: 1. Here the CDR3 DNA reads TGTGCCAGCAGGACAGGGGACAATCAGCCCCAGCATTTT. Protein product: CASRTGDNQPQHF.

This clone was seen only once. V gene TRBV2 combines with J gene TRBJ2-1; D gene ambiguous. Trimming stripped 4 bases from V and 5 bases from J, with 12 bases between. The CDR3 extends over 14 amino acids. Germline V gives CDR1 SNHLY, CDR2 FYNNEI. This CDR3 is CASSGQKAHNEQFF. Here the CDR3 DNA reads TGTGCCAGCAGTGGGCAGAAGGCCCACAATGAGCAGTTCTTC.

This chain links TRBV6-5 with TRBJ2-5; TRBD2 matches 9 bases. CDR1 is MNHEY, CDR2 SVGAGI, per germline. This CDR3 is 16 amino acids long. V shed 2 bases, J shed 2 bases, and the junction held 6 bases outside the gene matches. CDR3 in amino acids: CASSYNPSGIQETQYF. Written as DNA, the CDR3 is TGTGCCAGCAGTTACAACCCTAGCGGGATTCAAGAGACCCAGTACTTC.

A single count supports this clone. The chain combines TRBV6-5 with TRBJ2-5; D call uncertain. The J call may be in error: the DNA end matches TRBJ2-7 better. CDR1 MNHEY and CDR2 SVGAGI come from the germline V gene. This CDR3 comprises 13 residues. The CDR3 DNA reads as TGTGCCAGCAGTGTCAAGCGACACTACGAGCAGTACTTC. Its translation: CASSVKRHYEQYF.

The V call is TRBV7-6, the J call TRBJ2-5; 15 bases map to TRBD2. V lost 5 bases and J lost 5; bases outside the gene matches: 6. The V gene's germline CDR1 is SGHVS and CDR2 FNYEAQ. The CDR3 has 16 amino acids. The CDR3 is CASSPWTSGRAETQYF. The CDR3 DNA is TGTGCCAGCAGCCCTTGGACTAGCGGGAGGGCCGAGACCCAGTACTTC.

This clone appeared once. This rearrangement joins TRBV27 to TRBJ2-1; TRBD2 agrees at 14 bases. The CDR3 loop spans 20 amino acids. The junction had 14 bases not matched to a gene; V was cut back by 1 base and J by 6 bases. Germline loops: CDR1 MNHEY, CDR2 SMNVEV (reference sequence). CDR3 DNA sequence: TGTGCCAGCAGTTTATTCGGGGGACTAGCGGGAGAGAAGGGAGTCAATGAGCAGTTCTTC. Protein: CASSLFGGLAGEKGVNEQFF.

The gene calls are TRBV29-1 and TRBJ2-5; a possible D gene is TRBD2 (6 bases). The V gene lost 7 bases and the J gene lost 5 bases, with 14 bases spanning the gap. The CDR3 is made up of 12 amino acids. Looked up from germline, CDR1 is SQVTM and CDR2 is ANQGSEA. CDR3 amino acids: CSGSGGQETQYF. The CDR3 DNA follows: TGCAGCGGCTCCGGGGGTCAGGAGACCCAGTACTTC. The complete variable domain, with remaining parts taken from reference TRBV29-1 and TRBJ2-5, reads SAVISQKPSRDICQRGTSLTIQCQVDSQVTMMFWYRQQPGQSLTLIATANQGSEATYESGFVIDKFPISRPNLTFSTLTVSNMSPEDSSIYLCSGSGGQETQYFGPGTRLLVL.

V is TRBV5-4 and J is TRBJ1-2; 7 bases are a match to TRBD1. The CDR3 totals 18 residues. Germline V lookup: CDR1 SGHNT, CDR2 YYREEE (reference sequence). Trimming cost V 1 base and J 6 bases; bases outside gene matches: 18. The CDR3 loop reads CASSLRGTALPSPHGYTF. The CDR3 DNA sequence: TGTGCCAGCAGCTTGCGGGGGACAGCCCTACCGTCGCCCCATGGCTACACCTTC.

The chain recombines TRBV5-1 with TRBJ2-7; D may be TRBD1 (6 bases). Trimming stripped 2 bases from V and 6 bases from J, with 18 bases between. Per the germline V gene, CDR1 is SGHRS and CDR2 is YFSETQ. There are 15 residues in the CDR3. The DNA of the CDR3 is TGCGCCAGCAGCTTAATGACAGGTCCTGGCGGCGAGCAGTACTTC. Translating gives CASSLMTGPGGEQYF.

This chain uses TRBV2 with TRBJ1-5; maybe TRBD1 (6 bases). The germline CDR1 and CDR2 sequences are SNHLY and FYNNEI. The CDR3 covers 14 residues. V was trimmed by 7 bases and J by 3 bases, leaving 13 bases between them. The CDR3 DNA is TGTGCCAGCAACCAGGACAGCGCCAATCAGCCCCAGCATTTT. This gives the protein CASNQDSANQPQHF.

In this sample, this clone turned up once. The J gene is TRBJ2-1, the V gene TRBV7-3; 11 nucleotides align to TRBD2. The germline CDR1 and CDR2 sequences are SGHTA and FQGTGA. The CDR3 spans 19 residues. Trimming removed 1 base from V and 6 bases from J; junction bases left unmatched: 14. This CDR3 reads CASSLRGLAERRGANEQFF. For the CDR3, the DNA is TGTGCCAGCAGCTTAAGGGGACTAGCGGAGAGAAGAGGGGCCAATGAGCAGTTCTTC.

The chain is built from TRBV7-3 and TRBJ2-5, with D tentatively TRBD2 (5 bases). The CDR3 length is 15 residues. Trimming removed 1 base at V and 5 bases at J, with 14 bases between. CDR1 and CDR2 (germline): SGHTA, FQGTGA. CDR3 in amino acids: CASSLMTGNGETQYF. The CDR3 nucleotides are TGTGCCAGCAGCTTAATGACGGGAAATGGGGAGACCCAGTACTTC.

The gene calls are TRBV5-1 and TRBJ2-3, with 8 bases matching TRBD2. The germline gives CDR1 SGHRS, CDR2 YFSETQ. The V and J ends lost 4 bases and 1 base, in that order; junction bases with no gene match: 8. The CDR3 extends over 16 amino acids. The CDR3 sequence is CASSQRESSGTDTQYF. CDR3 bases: TGCGCCAGCAGCCAGCGGGAGAGCTCGGGCACAGATACGCAGTATTTT.